This entry lists 12 T cell receptor beta chains sequenced from one sample in a study of HIV-infected patients and healthy controls. Follow-up blood was drawn about 14 weeks, roughly three months, after antiretroviral therapy began. Whole blood was used without fractionation, so all unsorted peripheral T cells were included. Alpha and beta constant-region primers primed reverse transcription of 500 to 550 ng RNA. Using multiplexing indices, alpha and beta chain libraries were generated apart by chain-specific third strand synthesis. TCRdb passed the 5' RACE reads through MiXCR, listing each CDR3 protein once. The sample contains about 7,200 distinct CDR3 sequences, roughly a tenth of which appear only once. The source was blood, collected during antiretroviral therapy. Receptors originate from an adult with HIV infection.

This clonotype is medium-sized. The chain combines TRBV29-1 with TRBJ2-7, with D perhaps TRBD2 (6 bases). Germline V gives CDR1 SQVTM, CDR2 ANQGSEA. This CDR3 is 14 amino acids long. Trimming removed 1 base from V and 2 bases from J, with 12 bases in between. CDR3 loop: CSVEGAGTTYEQYF. The CDR3 nucleotides read TGCAGCGTTGAAGGGGCGGGGACCACCTACGAGCAGTACTTC.

The chain joins TRBV12-3 or TRBV12-4 to TRBJ2-1; possibly TRBD2 for D (6 bases). The CDR3 is 15 amino acids. Deletions cut 5 bases from V and 8 bases from J, with 19 bases between. The chain's CDR3 is CASSPGVRGGDEQFF. The CDR3 coding sequence is TGTGCCAGCAGTCCCGGGGTGAGGGGCGGGGATGAGCAGTTCTTC.

By share, this clonotype counts as medium-sized. V is TRBV2 and J is TRBJ2-5, with D possibly being TRBD2 (6 bases). The CDR3 length is 14 residues. V lost 1 base and J lost 2, with 8 bases in between. The germline CDR1 and CDR2 sequences are SNHLY and FYNNEI. CDR3 amino acids: CASSEVAVQETQYF. CDR3 nucleotide sequence: TGTGCCAGCAGTGAAGTAGCGGTACAAGAGACCCAGTACTTC.

This clonotype is medium-sized (0.01 to 0.1%) by share. The V gene is TRBV14, the J gene TRBJ2-7, with D unresolved. There are 14 residues in the CDR3. Between the trimmed V and J ends, which lost 5 bases and 5 bases, there was a span of 16 bases. In germline, CDR1 is SGHDN, CDR2 FVKESK. The CDR3 here is CASSIAMGFHEQYF. In DNA, the CDR3 is TGTGCCAGCAGCATTGCTATGGGTTTCCACGAGCAGTACTTC.

This clonotype qualifies as medium-sized. V and J are TRBV29-1 and TRBJ2-2, with D possibly matching TRBD1 (6 bases). CDR1 is SQVTM, CDR2 ANQGSEA, per germline. This CDR3 has 14 residues. Trimming shortened V by 4 bases and J by 1 base, and 10 bases separated the two germline ends. Written as DNA, the CDR3 is TGCAGCGTTGTTGGACAGAGGAACACCGGGGAGCTGTTTTTT. This gives the protein CSVVGQRNTGELFF.

The sample holds one count of this clonotype. V usage is TRBV11-1 and J usage is TRBJ2-3; D ambiguous. Trimming took 5 bases from V and 5 from J, leaving 11 bases between them. This CDR3 comprises 13 residues. Per the germline V gene, CDR1 is SGHAT and CDR2 is FQDESV (reference sequence). The CDR3: CASSDISQDTQYF. For the CDR3, the DNA is TGTGCCAGCAGCGATATAAGCCAAGATACGCAGTATTTT.

This clonotype came up many times. CDR3 residues: CASTVGQGPGNTIYF. CDR3 DNA sequence: TGTGCCAGCACCGTCGGACAGGGGCCTGGAAACACCATATATTTT. V and J are TRBV21-1 and TRBJ1-3; TRBD1, as called in the table, went unchecked against the DNA. TRBV21-1 represents a pseudogene. The CDR3 is 15 amino acids.

By proportion, this clonotype is medium-sized. The chain carries TRBV29-1 and TRBJ2-3; a weak D match, TRBD1 (5 bases). The germline gives CDR1 SQVTM, CDR2 ANQGSEA. With 3 bases removed from V and 1 base from J, the gap between germline ends came to 8 bases. CDR3 length: 13 residues. CDR3 in amino acids: CSVDSRGTDTQYF. CDR3 DNA sequence: TGCAGCGTTGACAGCAGGGGCACAGATACGCAGTATTTT.

This clonotype was seen repeatedly, ten times or more. This chain joins TRBV7-2 and TRBJ2-1; D gene uncertain. V was shortened by 6 bases and J by 0 bases, with 12 bases between the two germline ends. The germline V gene has CDR1 SGHTA and CDR2 FQGNSA. This CDR3 contains 15 residues. DNA for the CDR3: TGTGCCAGCAGTTTCGACCCGAGCTCCTACAATGAGCAGTTCTTC. It translates to CASSFDPSSYNEQFF.

By share of the sample, this clonotype is medium-sized. The rearrangement links TRBV2 to TRBJ2-2; 8 bases are shared with TRBD1. Per germline, CDR1 SNHLY and CDR2 FYNNEI. The CDR3 sequence is 15 residues long. The junction had 4 bases not matched to a gene; V was cut back by 6 bases and J by 1 base. The CDR3 nucleotides are TGTGCCAGCAGGGGGGACAGGCTGAACACCGGGGAGCTGTTTTTT. Protein sequence: CASRGDRLNTGELFF.

This clonotype was seen at least ten times. The chain is built from TRBV7-9 and TRBJ2-7; perhaps TRBD1 as D (6 bases). Trimming pared 5 bases from V and 3 bases from J, leaving 17 bases between. Germline-derived CDR1 and CDR2 are SEHNR and FQNEAQ (reference sequence). CDR3 size: 15 residues. CDR3 sequence (DNA): TGTGCCAGCAGCCCCTACAGGGACGTCGACTACGAGCAGTACTTC. Protein sequence: CASSPYRDVDYEQYF.

Ten or more counts support this clonotype. The chain employs TRBV3-1 and TRBJ2-3; TRBD2 matches at 7 bases. The CDR3 consists of 15 residues. Trimming cost V 2 bases and J 4 bases; bases outside gene matches: 6. Germline values: CDR1 LGHDT, CDR2 YNNKEL (reference sequence). The CDR3 coding sequence is TGTGCCAGCAGCCAATATAAGACTAGCCCAGATACGCAGTATTTT. Encoded protein: CASSQYKTSPDTQYF.